The next 2 T cell receptor beta chains were all read from a single sample in a study of somatic mutations in cytotoxic T cells in rheumatoid arthritis. Assay: immunoSEQ multiplex PCR; the TCRdb copy retains only in-frame clones and omits some. The table lists 10,000 to 15,000 clones, approximately 84% of them singletons. The sample comprised CD8+ T cells sorted from blood. The receptors come from an adult with rheumatoid arthritis.

This chain joins TRBV11-3 and TRBJ2-1, with 7 bases aligning to TRBD2. The trim removed 0 bases at V and 2 bases at J, leaving 16 bases unmatched. The CDR3 is 20 amino acids. Germline lookup yields CDR1 SGHNT and CDR2 YENEEA. CDR3 region: CASSLDRIAGGVGPYNEQFF. Here the CDR3 DNA reads TGTGCCAGCAGCTTAGATCGGATAGCGGGCGGAGTGGGACCCTACAATGAGCAGTTCTTC.

This rearrangement joins TRBV7-9 to TRBJ2-1, with 11 bases lining up with TRBD2. Germline trimming cut 2 bases from V and 8 bases from J; bases unmatched to any gene: 8. The CDR3 runs 16 residues. Germline values: CDR1 SEHNR, CDR2 FQNEAQ (reference sequence). CDR3 sequence: CASSLQALAGVHEQFF. The CDR3 coding sequence is TGTGCCAGCAGCTTACAGGCACTAGCGGGAGTCCATGAGCAGTTCTTC.